This T cell receptor beta chain was recovered during a study of blood T cell repertoires in COVID-19. The data were produced by immunoSEQ multiplex PCR, yet TCRdb's version contains in-frame clones alone and is incomplete. The data hold fewer than 300,000 clones, with over 75% observed a single time. The source material was peripheral blood. This receptor was identified in a human donor with COVID-19, enrolled during active disease. The donor label of this sample is uncertain.

Here the CDR3 reads CASKSRTPPNQPQHF. The CDR3 nucleotides read TGTGCCAGCAAGTCTCGGACACCCCCCAATCAGCCCCAGCATTTT. This rearrangement joins TRBV28 to TRBJ1-5; maybe TRBD1 (5 bases). The CDR3 extends over 15 amino acids. The V gene's germline CDR1 is MDHEN and CDR2 SYDVKM. V shed 7 bases and J shed 3 bases, with 16 bases lying between them.